Below, one T cell receptor beta chain is given with its context. This clone was detected only once. The target of this receptor is not known. No quality values exist for individual bases; no much larger clone is one base distant. In light of the paper, this sample's time point label describes: cycle 2 day 1 (C2D1) of nivolumab. Relapse after autologous stem cell transplantation had occurred in all trial patients, and cohorts A, B and C were distinguished by prior brentuximab vedotin exposure. The trial cohort included 45 to 65 patients with relapsed/refractory classical Hodgkin lymphoma, and each patient had a best overall response of complete response, partial response or progressive disease. In the multi-cohort phase II CheckMate 205 trial, trial patients received single-agent nivolumab. An independent review committee assessed best overall response by applying the 2007 International Working Group response criteria. Trial PBMCs were collected immediately before nivolumab initiation (C1D1) and during therapy at cycle 2 day 1 and cycle 4 day 1. Peripheral blood was collected in 8 mL Vacutainer Cell Preparation Tubes, from which PBMCs were isolated by centrifugation and then cryopreserved.

These data come from a study of PD-1 blockade in classical Hodgkin lymphoma (dated by TCRdb to 2018 to 2020). With regard to the full study: Nivolumab dosing was 3 mg/kg intravenously every 2 weeks, continuing until either disease progression or unacceptable toxicity. To define a peripheral blood immune signature of response to PD-1 blockade in classical Hodgkin lymphoma, the study combined TCR beta sequencing with CyTOF.

The full study reports these points: The study covered only a single clinical trial cohort, and the causes of the repertoire differences, possibly disease activity or prior therapy, were still not defined. Trial patients achieving complete response had baseline diversity similar to newly diagnosed patients, whereas partial responders and progressors had significantly lower diversity. Patients starting nivolumab less than 1 year after ASCT had lower diversity and were excluded from later analyses to avoid confounding by immune reconstitution. By C4D1, a significant rise was seen in CD4+ TCR diversity but not in CD8+ TCR diversity (p=0.0027 vs p=0.16), and the rise was most apparent among complete responders (p=0.02). Baseline TCR diversity was reported to be lower in newly diagnosed patients than in healthy donors and to be lower still in relapsed/refractory patients.

The CDR3 has 14 amino acids, counting the end cysteine and phenylalanine. The entry retains the CDR3 DNA only, 42 bases that are in frame from base 1. V drops 2 bases and J drops 6 bases, leaving 10 bases in between. CDR1 and CDR2 (ENHRY, SYGVKD) derive from the germline V gene. The Qiagen DNeasy kit was used to extract genomic DNA both from unsorted PBMCs and from the negatively selected CD4+ and CD8+ fractions. Amplification of TCR beta CDR3 regions was done by immunoSEQ multiplex PCR with primers that anneal to V and J segments. Amplification bias was minimized using a synthetic immune receptor repertoire, and residual bias was removed computationally after sequencing. The published analysis was carried out like this. Repertoire diversity was quantified as the Shannon entropy index using custom Python scripts. Unsorted, CD4+ and CD8+ repertoires were analyzed separately, except for combined analyses in which CD4+ and CD8+ sequences were merged in silico. A clone was considered expanded if an increase in frequency of at least 2-fold after treatment relative to C1D1 was found, and a pseudocount of 0.5 was applied to clones undetected at baseline. Clones with 0 or 1 copy at C1D1 were classified as singleton clones, and clones with 2 or more copies were classified as non-singleton clones. Clones expanded in unsorted samples were assigned a CD4+, CD8+ or unknown annotation through matching of protein sequences in sorted samples from the same patient. Diversity changes from C1D1 to C4D1 were tested in paired samples using Wilcoxon tests. TCRdb obtained this table from immuneACCESS and retained in-frame rearrangements with V and J assigned. These tables miss some clones; where compared with another copy, unresolved V genes account for less than half of the shortfall, and the remainder is unexplained. V and J calls and clone size are as listed in that table; D and trimming were resolved from the DNA. This sample comprises roughly 140,000 clones, about four fifths of them detected only once. 9.2% of the sample lies in the top ten.

The receptor's source is a human donor with classical Hodgkin lymphoma. The source was peripheral blood mononuclear cells (PBMCs), collected before the second cycle of nivolumab. The chain couples TRBV10-3 to TRBJ1-4; there is no confident call for the D gene. The DNA is as follows: TGTGCCATCAGTGAGAGGGAAATTTATGAAAAACTGTTTTTT. This translates into CAISEREIYEKLFF.